The source of this T cell receptor beta chain is a study of radiotherapy plus CTLA-4 blockade in lung cancer. The germline CDR1 and CDR2 sequences are MDHEN and SYDVKM. J lost 0 bases, V lost 4 bases, and 10 bases had no gene match. This CDR3 comprises 17 residues. The protocol was immunoSEQ multiplex PCR, while the TCRdb copy is restricted to in-frame clones and leaves out a portion. The sample includes more than 60,000 clones, approximately 76% seen only once; the top ten take about 3%. The chain links TRBV28 to TRBJ2-3, with 7 bases aligning to TRBD2. The TCR was taken from a human donor with non-small cell lung cancer who had a complete response to radiotherapy plus ipilimumab. The sample consisted of peripheral blood, taken from a patient treated with radiotherapy plus ipilimumab. CDR3 loop: CASSSVGGGASTDTQYF. DNA of the CDR3: TGTGCCAGCAGTTCGGTCGGGGGAGGGGCTAGCACAGATACGCAGTATTTT. The whole variable domain, remainder taken from reference TRBV28 and TRBJ2-3, is DVKVTQSSRYLVKRTGEKVFLECVQDMDHENMFWYRQDPGLGLRLIYFSYDVKMKEKGDIPEGYSVSREKKERFSLILESASTNQTSMYLCASSSVGGGASTDTQYFGPGTRLTVL.